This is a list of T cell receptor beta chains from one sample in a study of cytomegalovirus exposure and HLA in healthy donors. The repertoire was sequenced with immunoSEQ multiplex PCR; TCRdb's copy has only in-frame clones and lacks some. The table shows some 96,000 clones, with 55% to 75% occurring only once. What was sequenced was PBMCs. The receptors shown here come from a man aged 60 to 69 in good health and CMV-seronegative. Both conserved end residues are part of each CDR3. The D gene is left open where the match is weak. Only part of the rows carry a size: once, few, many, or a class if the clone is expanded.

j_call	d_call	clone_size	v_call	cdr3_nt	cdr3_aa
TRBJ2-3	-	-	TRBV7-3	TGTGCCAGCAGCTTATTGGGGGGGCCCGGGGCGCAGTATTTT	CASSLLGGPGAQYF
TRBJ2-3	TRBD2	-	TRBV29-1	TGCAGTGCTAGCGGGAGTTACAGAGATACGCAGTATTTT	CSASGSYRDTQYF
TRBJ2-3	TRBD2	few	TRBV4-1	TGCGCCAGCAGCCACATAGCGGGGTTGTCTTTT	CASSHIAGLSF
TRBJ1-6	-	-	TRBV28	TGTGCCAGCAGGGTTTGGGGCAGGGCCGATTCACCCCTCCACTTT	CASRVWGRADSPLHF
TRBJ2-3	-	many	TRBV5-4	TGTGCCAGCAGAAATACGGGACTGCGTGATACGCAGTATTTT	CASRNTGLRDTQYF
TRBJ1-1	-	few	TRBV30	TGTGCCTGGAGTGTACTGTATTCGAAGAACACTGAAGCTTTCTTT	CAWSVLYSKNTEAFF
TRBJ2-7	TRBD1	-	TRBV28	TGTGCCAGCAGTTTACCGGGACAGATCTCCTACGAGCAGTACTTC	CASSLPGQISYEQYF
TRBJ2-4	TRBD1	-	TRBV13	TGTGCCAGCAGCTCTGACAGGGGCCACGGGGCCAAAAACATTCGGTACTTC	CASSSDRGHGAKNIRYF
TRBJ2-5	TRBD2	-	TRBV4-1	TGCGCCAGCAGCCCCCCTAGCGGGATGAGGCGAGAGACCCAGTACTTC	CASSPPSGMRRETQYF
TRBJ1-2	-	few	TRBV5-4	TGTGCCAGCAGCCGTACAGGGTATGGCTACACCTTC	CASSRTGYGYTF
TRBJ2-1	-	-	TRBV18	TGTGCCAGCTCACCATTAAACAATGAGCAGTTCTTC	CASSPLNNEQFF
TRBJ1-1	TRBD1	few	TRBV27	TGTGCCAGCAGTTTCCTACAACAGGGGGCGGAAGCTTTCTTT	CASSFLQQGAEAFF
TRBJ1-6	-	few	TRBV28	TGTGCCAGCAGTTTGCTCTCTAGCTCCTATAATTCACCCCTCCACTTT	CASSLLSSSYNSPLHF
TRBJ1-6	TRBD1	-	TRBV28	TGTGCCAGCAGCCGGGACAGGCACCAAACATCACCCCTCCACTTT	CASSRDRHQTSPLHF
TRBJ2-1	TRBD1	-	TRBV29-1	TGCAGCCAACGACGGGACAGGAGCAATGAGCAGTTCTTC	CSQRRDRSNEQFF
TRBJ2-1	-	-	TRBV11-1	TGTGCCAGCAGCTTAGTAGGGGGGGCCTACAATGAGCAGTTCTTC	CASSLVGGAYNEQFF
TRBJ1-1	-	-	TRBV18	TGTGCCAGCTCACCACTTGATACAGGGAATACTGAAGCTTTCTTT	CASSPLDTGNTEAFF
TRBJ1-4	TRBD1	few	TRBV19	TGTGCCAGTACCCCTGGACAGGGGGTTGAAAAACTGTTTTTT	CASTPGQGVEKLFF
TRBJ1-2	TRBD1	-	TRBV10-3	TGTGCCATCAGCATACAGGGGGCAAGCCTGGGGGGCTACACCTTC	CAISIQGASLGGYTF
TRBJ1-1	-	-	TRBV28	TGTGCCAGCAGTCGAAGAGTGTATCACACTGAAGCTTTCTTT	CASSRRVYHTEAFF
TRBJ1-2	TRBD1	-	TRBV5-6	TGTGCCAGCAGCTTCCTACCTACAGGGGGTAACTATGGCTACACCTTC	CASSFLPTGGNYGYTF
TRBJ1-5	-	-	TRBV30	TGTGCCTGGGCGGATCAGGGGACGAGCAATCAGCCCCAGCATTTT	CAWADQGTSNQPQHF
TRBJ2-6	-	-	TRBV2	TGTGCCAGCAGCGCGGCGAGTGGGGCCAACGTCCTGACTTTC	CASSAASGANVLTF
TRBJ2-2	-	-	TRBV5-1	TGCGCCAGCAGCTTGGGTGAGGGGGTCGGGGAGCTGTTTTTT	CASSLGEGVGELFF
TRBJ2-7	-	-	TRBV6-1	TGTGCCAGCAGTGAAGTGGACGGGCTAGCGTACAGAACAACCTCCTACGAGCAGTACTTC	CASSEVDGLAYRTTSYEQYF
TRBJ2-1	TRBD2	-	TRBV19	TGTGCCAGTAGTATAGGACTAGCGGGGGCTTACAATGAGCAGTTCTTC	CASSIGLAGAYNEQFF
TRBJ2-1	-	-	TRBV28	TGTGCCAGCAGTTCCCCCGGATTTAGGGGAACGGAGCAGTTCTTC	CASSSPGFRGTEQFF
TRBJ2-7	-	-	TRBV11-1	TGTGCCAGCAGCCCCGGGACTTACTACGAGCAGTACTTC	CASSPGTYYEQYF
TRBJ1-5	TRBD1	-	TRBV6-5	TGTGCCAGCCTCTGGGACAGGCGTGGCAATCAGCCCCAGCATTTT	CASLWDRRGNQPQHF
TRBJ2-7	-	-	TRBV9	TGTGCCAGCAGCGTAGGGGGCAACTCCTACGAGCAGTACTTC	CASSVGGNSYEQYF
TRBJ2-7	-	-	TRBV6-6	TGTGCCAGCAGTGCTAGGAGAGGGTACTACGAGCAGTACTTC	CASSARRGYYEQYF
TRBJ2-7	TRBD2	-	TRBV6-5	TGTGCCAGCAGTTACGATCCAGCGGGAGATTACGAGCAGTACTTC	CASSYDPAGDYEQYF
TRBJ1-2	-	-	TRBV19	TGTGCCAGTGGACAGAACTATGGCTACACCTTC	CASGQNYGYTF
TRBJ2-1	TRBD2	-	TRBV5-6	TGTGCCAGCAGCTGGAACCTAGCGGGGGGGTTTGGCTACAATGAGCAGTTCTTC	CASSWNLAGGFGYNEQFF
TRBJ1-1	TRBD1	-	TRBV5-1	TGCGCCAGCAGCTTGGACGGACAGGGGTACACTGAAGCTTTCTTT	CASSLDGQGYTEAFF
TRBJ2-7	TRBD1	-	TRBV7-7	TGTGCTAGCAGCTTAGTGGCAGGGGGTGGCCACGAGCAGTACTTC	CASSLVAGGGHEQYF
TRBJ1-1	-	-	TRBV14	TGTGCCAGCAGCCAAGAACTGCACACTGAAGCTTTCTTT	CASSQELHTEAFF
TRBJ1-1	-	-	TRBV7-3	TGTGCCAGCAGCTCAAACGTGGGGGGTTCCACTGAAGCTTTCTTT	CASSSNVGGSTEAFF
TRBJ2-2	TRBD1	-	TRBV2	TGTGCCAGCAGTGTACAGGGGCCCTTACCCGGGGAGCTGTTTTTT	CASSVQGPLPGELFF
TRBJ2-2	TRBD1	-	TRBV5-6	TGTGCCAGCAGATCAGGGGGCCCTGACACCGGGGAGCTGTTTTTT	CASRSGGPDTGELFF
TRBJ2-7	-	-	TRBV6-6	TGTGCCAGCGGCCCTCACCCCCACGAGCAGTACTTC	CASGPHPHEQYF
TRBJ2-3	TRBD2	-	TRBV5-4	TGTGCCAGCAGCCCTTCACTAGCGGGGAGCACAGATACGCAGTATTTT	CASSPSLAGSTDTQYF